The 14 T cell receptor beta chains below were found in one sample sequenced in a study of cytomegalovirus exposure and HLA in healthy donors. Primers included in the PCR were 60 Vbeta and 13 Jbeta primers. Assay used: immunoSEQ multiplex PCR; TCRdb lists only in-frame clones, some missing. The sample includes 150,000 to 200,000 clones, 70% to 85% of them seen just once. The sequenced material came from PBMCs. The source of these receptors is a man over 45 in good health and CMV-seropositive.

This chain links TRBV9 with TRBJ1-1, with D tentatively TRBD1 (6 bases). Germline V gives CDR1 SGDLS, CDR2 YYNGEE. This CDR3 comprises 15 residues. Trimming removed 3 bases from V and 4 bases from J, with 16 bases in between. CDR3 nucleotides: TGTGCCAGCAGCGCTTTACAGGGTCGGGTCACTGAAGCTTTCTTT. It is translated as CASSALQGRVTEAFF. Full variable domain (missing parts from reference TRBV9 and TRBJ1-1): DSGVTQTPKHLITATGQRVTLRCSPRSGDLSVYWYQQSLDQGLQFLIQYYNGEERAKGNILERFSAQQFPDLHSELNLSSLELGDSALYFCASSALQGRVTEAFFGQGTRLTVV.

The V call is TRBV4-1, the J call TRBJ1-1; the match to TRBD1 covers 9 bases. CDR3 length: 16 amino acids. The junction had 6 bases not matched to a gene; V was cut back by 4 bases and J by 0 bases. Looked up from germline, CDR1 is MGHRA and CDR2 is YSYEKL. DNA of the CDR3: TGCGCCAGCAGCCCACAGGGGGCCCTGTTGAACACTGAAGCTTTCTTT. Protein sequence: CASSPQGALLNTEAFF.

The chain recombines TRBV18 with TRBJ2-7; 9 nucleotides line up with TRBD2. Germline assignment: CDR1 KGHSH and CDR2 LQKENI. The junction had 9 bases not matched to a gene; V was cut back by 1 base and J by 5 bases. CDR3 length equals 16 residues. CDR3 nucleotide sequence: TGTGCCAGCTCACCACGCAGTGCAGCGGGAGGAGACGAGCAGTACGTC. Amino acid sequence: CASSPRSAAGGDEQYV.

The V gene is TRBV27, the J gene TRBJ1-2; TRBD1 is a possible D gene (6 bases). The CDR3 extends over 14 amino acids. Germline V gene sequence: CDR1 MNHEY, CDR2 SMNVEV (reference sequence). V was pared by 5 bases and J by 8 bases, with 18 bases between. CDR3 sequence: CASSPGSTGWGYTF. CDR3 nucleotide sequence: TGTGCCAGCAGTCCTGGATCTACAGGGTGGGGCTACACCTTC.

This clone was picked up one time. The J gene is TRBJ2-1, the V gene TRBV6-1, with 9 nucleotides matching TRBD2. This CDR3 is 15 amino acids long. The V gene's germline CDR1 is MNHNS and CDR2 SASEGT. The V and J ends lost 5 bases and 8 bases, in that order; junction bases with no gene match: 10. CDR3 loop: CASSQGGGAGDEQFF. The CDR3 DNA is TGTGCCAGCAGTCAGGGCGGGGGGGCCGGGGATGAGCAGTTCTTC.

In DNA, the CDR3 is TGCGCCAGCAGTTCAACAGGGGACACCGGGGAGCTGTTTTTT. It encodes CASSSTGDTGELFF. The chain combines TRBV5-1 with TRBJ2-2; 7 nucleotides match TRBD1. With V trimmed by 5 bases and J by 3 bases, 4 bases remained unmatched. Germline CDR1 SGHRS, CDR2 YFSETQ. The CDR3 has 14 amino acids.

V gene TRBV5-8 combines with J gene TRBJ1-1, with D perhaps TRBD1 (5 bases). V dropped 0 bases and J dropped 1 base, with 16 bases sitting between them. The CDR3 consists of 17 residues. CDR1 is SGHTS and CDR2 is YDEGEE in the germline V gene. The CDR3 reads CASSLAWGGTGNTEAFF. DNA of the CDR3: TGTGCCAGCAGCTTGGCATGGGGGGGAACGGGGAACACTGAAGCTTTCTTT.

The genes are TRBV9 and TRBJ1-4; maybe TRBD1 (6 bases). The CDR3 totals 15 residues. Germline V gives CDR1 SGDLS, CDR2 YYNGEE. V was cut by 3 bases and J by 2 bases, with 11 bases left in between. The CDR3 is CASSEQGGTNEKLFF. In DNA, the CDR3 is TGTGCCAGCAGCGAACAGGGTGGCACTAATGAAAAACTGTTTTTT.

The chain couples TRBV10-2 to TRBJ1-1; D possibly corresponds to TRBD1 (5 bases). CDR1 is WSHSY and CDR2 is SAAADI in the germline V gene. The CDR3 is 14 amino acids. Trimming removed 7 bases at V and 1 base at J, with 13 bases between. CDR3 nucleotides: TGCGCCAGCAAGCAGGGAGGGAAGAACACTGAAGCTTTCTTT. Translation: CASKQGGKNTEAFF.

J is TRBJ1-4 and V is TRBV7-9; D might be TRBD1 (5 bases). The germline V gene encodes CDR1 SEHNR and CDR2 FQNEAQ (reference sequence). Trimming shortened V by 3 bases and J by 2 bases, and 13 bases separated the two germline ends. CDR3 length: 16 amino acids. CDR3 residues: CASSFQGGVTNEKLFF. The CDR3 DNA follows: TGTGCCAGCAGCTTCCAGGGTGGCGTCACTAATGAAAAACTGTTTTTT.

This clone turned up a few times. The CDR3 coding sequence is TGTGCCAGCAGCTTTCCTCCGACAGGGGCGAATCCCAGGACAGATACGCAGTATTTT. It specifies CASSFPPTGANPRTDTQYF. The V gene is TRBV5-8, the J gene TRBJ2-3; 8 positions agree with TRBD1. The CDR3 extends over 19 amino acids. Trimming at V came to 2 bases and at J to 3 bases, leaving 17 bases not matched to a gene. Germline V gene lookup returns CDR1 SGHTS and CDR2 YDEGEE.

The chain carries TRBV6-1 and TRBJ2-2; the D is unclear. The CDR3 is made up of 13 amino acids. Per the germline V gene, CDR1 is MNHNS and CDR2 is SASEGT. With 7 bases removed from V and 7 bases from J, the gap between germline ends came to 13 bases. CDR3: CASTPLAIGELFF. For the CDR3, the DNA is TGTGCCAGCACGCCCCTCGCGATCGGGGAGCTGTTTTTT.

The genes are TRBV6-5 and TRBJ1-1; 7 bases map to TRBD1. In germline, CDR1 is MNHEY, CDR2 SVGAGI. The ends lost 0 bases at V and 3 bases at J; junction bases unmatched: 4. This CDR3 has 15 residues. For the CDR3, the DNA is TGTGCCAGCAGTTACTCGACCAGGGGGTACACTGAAGCTTTCTTT. It is translated as CASSYSTRGYTEAFF.

V gene TRBV19 combines with J gene TRBJ1-1, with 9 bases aligning to TRBD1. CDR1 is LNHDA, CDR2 SQIVND, per germline (reference sequence). The junction had 9 bases not matched to a gene; V was cut back by 3 bases and J by 4 bases. The length of the CDR3 is 16 residues. This chain's CDR3 is CASSIKQGARGTEAFF. The CDR3 nucleotides are TGTGCCAGTAGTATTAAACAGGGGGCGCGAGGCACTGAAGCTTTCTTT.